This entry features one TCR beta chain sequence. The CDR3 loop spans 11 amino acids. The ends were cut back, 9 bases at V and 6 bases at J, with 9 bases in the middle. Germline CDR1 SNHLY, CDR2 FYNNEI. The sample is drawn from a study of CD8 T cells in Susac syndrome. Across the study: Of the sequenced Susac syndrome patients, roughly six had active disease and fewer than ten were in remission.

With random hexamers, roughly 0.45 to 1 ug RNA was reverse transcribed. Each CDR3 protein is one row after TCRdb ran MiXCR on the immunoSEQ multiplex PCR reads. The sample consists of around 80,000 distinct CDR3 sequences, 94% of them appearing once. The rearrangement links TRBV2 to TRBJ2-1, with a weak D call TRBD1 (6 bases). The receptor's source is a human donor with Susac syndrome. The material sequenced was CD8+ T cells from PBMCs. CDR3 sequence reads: CARGQINEQFF. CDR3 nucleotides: TGTGCCAGGGGACAAATCAATGAGCAGTTCTTC.